The present T cell receptor (beta chain) was sequenced within a study of radiotherapy plus CTLA-4 blockade in lung cancer. Findings and caveats of the study: After radiotherapy and ipilimumab, tumor-derived clones expanded in peripheral blood. Increased serum interferon-beta after radiation also reportedly predicted response strongly.

There are 16 residues in the CDR3. Trimming removed 5 bases from V and 3 bases from J, with 20 bases in between. The germline gives CDR1 LGHNA, CDR2 YSLEER. Comments on this clone: What it binds is not known.

Profiling relied on immunoSEQ multiplex PCR, and the TCRdb table lists in-frame clones only, not all of them. The sample has roughly 120,000 clones, approximately 77% seen once; the top ten hold around 3.3%. Chemo-refractory metastatic non-small-cell lung cancer patients received focal radiation with ipilimumab CTLA-4 blockade. The chain is built from TRBV4-3 and TRBJ2-7, with a tentative D call TRBD1 (6 bases). This clonotype originated in a human donor with non-small cell lung cancer that progressed on radiotherapy plus ipilimumab. Some clones in this sample may be carry-over from other donors' samples. The sequencing used peripheral blood, collected from a patient treated with radiotherapy plus ipilimumab. In DNA, the CDR3 is TGCGCCAGCAGCGTCTACCCGGGACAAGCCGGCTACGAGCAGTACTTC. Translation: CASSVYPGQAGYEQYF.